This T cell receptor beta chain was retrieved from a study of cytomegalovirus exposure and HLA in healthy donors. Germline V gene data show CDR1 as SGHRS and CDR2 as YFSETQ. The CDR3 contains 17 residues. V was clipped by 1 base and J by 2 bases; unmatched bases: 8. Use of 60 Vbeta and 13 Jbeta primers characterized the PCR. Original processing methods: Among the unique TCR beta chains that a later analysis counted, about 81 million in all, 10 million to 11 million were shared. Repertoires were generated with immunoSEQ multiplex PCR, while TCRdb's copy carries only in-frame clones and drops some. D and trimming come from the DNA, and the V and J calls and clone size come from that table. The table lists approximately 88,000 clones, less than 80% of them singletons.

The chain has TRBV5-1 and TRBJ2-3; 9 bases map to TRBD2. The sequenced sample consisted of PBMCs. This sequence originates from a male donor in good health and CMV-seronegative. CDR3 amino acids: CASSLLMSGGTTDTQYF. CDR3 bases: TGCGCCAGCAGCTTGTTAATGAGCGGGGGGACCACAGATACGCAGTATTTT.